This TCR beta chain comes out of a study of blood T cells in healthy people across ages. Points on this clonotype: Its antigen remains unknown.

Using a J-beta primer mix together with a sample-barcoded 5' primer, a second PCR was run for about 6 to 11 cycles. Every sample gave at least 3 million paired-end reads containing CDR3. TCRdb redid the calling of the 5' RACE reads with MiXCR, one entry per CDR3 protein. The data hold approximately 810,000 distinct CDR3 sequences, with around 26% observed a single time. V trimming: 3 bases; J trimming: 1 base; junction bases outside the gene matches: 7. The CDR3 consists of 15 residues. The V gene's germline CDR1 is DFQATT and CDR2 SNEGSKA (reference sequence). General observations from the study: Both naive CD4+ cell counts and diversity were greater in long-lived donors than in aged donors.

This receptor was taken from a woman of 80 years or more in good health. Sequenced sample: blood. The rearrangement uses TRBV20-1 and TRBJ2-3; 7 nucleotides align to TRBD1. The CDR3 bases are TGCAGTGCTAGTCCCGACAGGGAAGGCACAGATACGCAGTATTTT. Amino acids: CSASPDREGTDTQYF.